This passage covers 14 T cell receptor delta chains from one sample sequenced in a study of gamma-delta chains in newborns, infants, children. TCRdb made new clone calls on the reads using CATT. Among 15,000 or so delta-chain clones listed, about 7% were seen once. Sequencing input: blood. The receptors come from a child who was a newborn, infant or young child, either healthy, febrile or measles-vaccinated (not recorded which).

The V gene is TRDV2, the J gene TRDJ2; 8 bases line up with TRDD3. The CDR3 spans 16 residues. Germline loops: CDR1 GEAIGNYY, CDR2 EKD. V was clipped by 3 bases and J by 6 bases; unmatched bases: 11. The CDR3 loop reads CACDFVGGIIPAQLFF. CDR3 nucleotide sequence: TGTGCCTGTGACTTCGTGGGGGGGATAATTCCAGCACAACTCTTCTTT.

This clone was detected only once. Other DNA sequences within the sample encode an identical CDR3. The chain has TRDV2 and TRDJ1, with a weak D call TRDD3 (6 bases). Germline CDR1 GEAIGNYY, CDR2 EKD. Trimming removed 3 bases at V and 8 bases at J, with 9 bases between. The CDR3 extends over 11 amino acids. CDR3 sequence reads: CACDLWGKLIF. CDR3 nucleotide sequence: TGTGCCTGTGACCTGTGGGGGAAACTCATCTTT.

This clone has at least ten counts. V usage is TRDV2 and J usage is TRDJ3; 13 nucleotides match TRDD3. CDR1 and CDR2 from the germline V gene are GEAIGNYY and EKD. The CDR3 is 18 amino acids. Trimming at V came to 2 bases and at J to 5 bases, leaving 5 bases not matched to a gene. The CDR3 loop reads CACDILGDTRRDTRQMFF. CDR3 coding DNA: TGTGCCTGTGACATACTGGGGGATACGCGCCGGGACACCCGACAGATGTTTTTC.

This clone showed up just a few times. The chain recombines TRDV2 with TRDJ1; TRDD3 matches 13 bases. Looked up from germline, CDR1 is GEAIGNYY and CDR2 is EKD. With 2 bases clipped from V and 11 bases from J, the junction kept 1 base outside the gene matches. The CDR3 consists of 12 residues. CDR3 protein: CACDKLGDTLIF. DNA of the CDR3: TGTGCCTGTGACAAACTGGGGGATACGCTCATCTTT.

The gene calls are TRDV2 and TRDJ3; 11 bases match TRDD3. The V segment lost 4 bases and the J segment 3 bases; nucleotides outside the gene matches: 10. The CDR3 covers 19 residues. The V gene's germline CDR1 is GEAIGNYY and CDR2 EKD. The CDR3 sequence: CACDYVLGDSGWDTRQMFF. CDR3 nucleotides: TGTGCCTGTGATTATGTACTGGGGGATAGCGGCTGGGACACCCGACAGATGTTTTTC.

This clone was detected a few times. This sequence joins TRDV2 and TRDJ3; 13 bases map to TRDD3. J gave up 0 bases and V 2 bases, and 9 bases lay outside the gene matches. Germline V gene lookup returns CDR1 GEAIGNYY and CDR2 EKD. The CDR3 is 21 amino acids. CDR3 sequence reads: CACDKILGDTRSSWDTRQMFF. The CDR3 nucleotides read TGTGCCTGTGACAAAATACTGGGGGATACGAGAAGCTCCTGGGACACCCGACAGATGTTTTTC.

The rearrangement uses TRDV2 and TRDJ3; 9 bases line up with TRDD3. After removal of 3 bases from V and 0 bases from J, the junction contained 5 bases not matched to a gene. The CDR3 is 18 residues long. In germline, CDR1 is GEAIGNYY, CDR2 EKD. The CDR3 is CACDAGGFSSWDTRQMFF. The CDR3 nucleotides read TGTGCCTGTGACGCTGGGGGATTCAGCTCCTGGGACACCCGACAGATGTTTTTC.

Points on this clone: This may be a read error: a much more frequent sequence differs by one nucleotide. The rearrangement links TRDV2 to TRDJ2; TRDD3 matches at 9 bases. This CDR3 region has 14 residues. CDR1 and CDR2 from the germline V gene are GEAIGNYY and EKD. V lost 0 bases to trimming and J lost 7 bases; unmatched junction nucleotides: 2. CDR3 in amino acids: CACDTVGDKAQLFF. CDR3 DNA: TGTGCCTGTGACACCGTGGGGGATAAAGCACAACTCTTCTTT.

Only a few counts were recorded for this clone. The chain combines TRDV2 with TRDJ3; D not certain. V gave up 0 bases and J gave up 5 bases, with 25 bases separating them. Germline lookup yields CDR1 GEAIGNYY and CDR2 EKD. The CDR3 is made up of 21 amino acids. CDR3 coding DNA: TGTGCCTGTGACACCCTCTACCCAGGGGCTAGCCCGGACCGGGACACCCGACAGATGTTTTTC. It codes for CACDTLYPGASPDRDTRQMFF.

This rearrangement joins TRDV2 to TRDJ3; a weak D match, TRDD3 (6 bases). Germline assignment: CDR1 GEAIGNYY and CDR2 EKD. Trimming removed 0 bases from V and 0 bases from J, with 11 bases in between. CDR3 length: 18 residues. CDR3 nucleotide sequence: TGTGCCTGTGACACCTGGGGGTTTGACTCCTGGGACACCCGACAGATGTTTTTC. Amino acid sequence: CACDTWGFDSWDTRQMFF.

This clone came up a few times. V usage is TRDV2 and J usage is TRDJ3; 8 bases agree with TRDD3. CDR3 size: 19 residues. The V gene's germline CDR1 is GEAIGNYY and CDR2 EKD. Trimming cost V 0 bases and J 0 bases; bases outside gene matches: 6. CDR3 protein: CACDTVGGSVSWDTRQMFF. As DNA, the CDR3 is TGTGCCTGTGACACCGTTGGGGGATCCGTCTCCTGGGACACCCGACAGATGTTTTTC.

This clone came up a few times. One junction end does not reproduce the germline sequence, and a read error may be involved. The chain couples TRDV2 to TRDJ3; TRDD3 aligns across 11 bases. Germline values: CDR1 GEAIGNYY, CDR2 EKD. This CDR3 is built from 19 residues. CDR3 DNA sequence: TGTGCCTGTGACACTGGGGGATACGGGAGCTCCTGGGACGCCCGACAGATGTTTTTC. This encodes CACDTGGYGSSWDARQMFF.

This clone came up a few times. The CDR3 DNA sequence: TGTGCCTGTGACACGGTGGATCTATACTCCTGGGACACCCGACAGATGTTTTTC. It encodes CACDTVDLYSWDTRQMFF. The V and J genes are TRDV2 and TRDJ3; D remains unclear. With 1 base removed from V and 0 bases from J, the gap between germline ends came to 12 bases. Germline CDR1 GEAIGNYY, CDR2 EKD. The CDR3 totals 18 residues.

Turning to this clone: One junction end does not reproduce the germline sequence, and a read error may be involved. The chain recombines TRDV2 with TRDJ3; 13 bases are a match to TRDD3. CDR3 length: 20 amino acids. Germline CDR1 reads GEAIGNYY; CDR2 reads EKD. The chain's CDR3 is CACDTAGTGGYAWNTRQMFF. The CDR3 bases are TGTGCCTGTGACACCGCGGGTACTGGGGGATACGCCTGGAACACCCGACAGATGTTTTTC.